This passage covers 29 T cell receptor beta chains from one sample sequenced in a study of blood T cell repertoires in COVID-19. Clones were sequenced by immunoSEQ multiplex PCR, and TCRdb holds only the in-frame ones, with some missing. The data contain some 250,000 clones, 88% of them singletons. Sequenced sample: peripheral blood. The receptors shown here come from a human donor in a cohort sampled during active COVID-19.

This chain connects TRBV24-1 to TRBJ1-2; D unresolved. The germline V gene encodes CDR1 KGHDR and CDR2 SFDVKD. The CDR3 has 14 amino acids. V lost 3 bases to trimming and J lost 4 bases, with 11 bases between them. CDR3 region: CATSDGDRGYGYTF. CDR3 bases: TGTGCCACCAGTGATGGGGATCGGGGCTATGGCTACACCTTC.

The chain links TRBV18 to TRBJ1-1; TRBD1 might be the D (5 bases). The CDR3 runs to 16 residues. Trimming pared 3 bases from V and 1 base from J, leaving 15 bases between. Germline assignment: CDR1 KGHSH and CDR2 LQKENI. CDR3 region: CASSPSSGHANTEAFF. CDR3 sequence (DNA): TGTGCCAGCTCACCTTCGAGTGGACATGCGAACACTGAAGCTTTCTTT.

The rearrangement links TRBV5-6 to TRBJ1-2; no firm D call. There are 13 residues in the CDR3. The V end was cut by 1 base, the J end by 0 bases, with 4 bases between. Germline CDR1 SGHDT, CDR2 YYEEEE. In nucleotides, the CDR3 is TGTGCCAGCAGCTTGCTCGCTAACTATGGCTACACCTTC. It encodes CASSLLANYGYTF.

CDR3 region: CASSSSGSNTEAFF. The DNA for the CDR3 is TGTGCCAGCAGCTCTTCCGGGTCGAACACTGAAGCTTTCTTT. V and J are TRBV5-4 and TRBJ1-1; D gene ambiguous. V lost 3 bases to trimming and J lost 1 base, with 10 bases between them. Per the germline V gene, CDR1 is SGHNT and CDR2 is YYREEE (reference sequence). This CDR3 is 14 amino acids long.

This clone has a handful of counts. This sequence joins TRBV4-3 and TRBJ2-7; 8 nucleotides align to TRBD2. Trimming cost V 0 bases and J 1 base; bases outside gene matches: 2. Germline CDR1 LGHNA, CDR2 YSLEER. This CDR3 region has 15 residues. CDR3 loop: CASSQDLAGSYEQYF. The DNA of the CDR3 is TGCGCCAGCAGCCAAGATTTAGCGGGATCCTACGAGCAGTACTTC.

This rearrangement joins TRBV3-1 (or the pseudogene TRBV3-2) to TRBJ2-5; TRBD2 aligns across 12 bases. The V segment lost 0 bases and the J segment 5 bases; nucleotides outside the gene matches: 13. This CDR3 spans 19 amino acids. Germline CDR1 and CDR2: LGHDT and YNNKEL (reference sequence). In DNA, the CDR3 is TGTGCCAGCAGCCAAGAAGGGACTAGCGGGTGGCCCAGCGGTGAGACCCAGTACTTC. Protein sequence: CASSQEGTSGWPSGETQYF.

The rearrangement uses TRBV20-1 and TRBJ2-7; maybe TRBD2 (6 bases). Germline loops: CDR1 DFQATT, CDR2 SNEGSKA (reference sequence). The CDR3 runs 11 residues. CDR3 nucleotide sequence: TGCAGGGGGGGAGGCGGGGACGAGCAGTACTTC. Translation: CRGGGGDEQYF.

The rearrangement links TRBV29-1 to TRBJ2-1; D is possibly TRBD2 (6 bases). The CDR3 has 14 amino acids. Trimming took off 4 bases at V and 10 bases at J, with 20 bases between the two ends. Per germline, CDR1 SQVTM and CDR2 ANQGSEA. In DNA form, the CDR3 reads TGCAGCGTTGTAGGGTACGGGGGTGTATTCGAGCAGTTCTTC. This translates into CSVVGYGGVFEQFF.

The chain employs TRBV7-2 and TRBJ2-5, with TRBD1 matching 9 bases. The V and J ends lost 5 bases and 4 bases, in that order; junction bases with no gene match: 8. In germline, CDR1 is SGHTA, CDR2 FQGNSA. The CDR3 length is 15 residues. The CDR3, as DNA: TGTGCCAGCAGCACACAAACAGGGGGCGGAGAGACCCAGTACTTC. It specifies CASSTQTGGGETQYF.

The rearrangement joins TRBV30 to TRBJ1-5; possible D gene TRBD1, 6 bases. CDR3 length equals 19 residues. V lost 5 bases, J lost 0 bases, and 26 bases lay in between. The germline gives CDR1 GTSNPN, CDR2 SVGIG (reference sequence). The CDR3 here is CAWSKGTGLLESSNQPQHF. The CDR3, as DNA: TGTGCCTGGTCGAAGGGAACAGGGCTCCTAGAATCTAGCAATCAGCCCCAGCATTTT.

In this sample, this clone turned up a few times. CDR3 amino acids: CADGQGAKPQHF. The CDR3 bases are TGTGCAGACGGACAGGGGGCTAAACCCCAGCATTTT. The chain uses TRBV3-1 (or the pseudogene TRBV3-2) and TRBJ1-5; 11 nucleotides line up with TRBD1. This CDR3 has 12 residues. Germline CDR1 and CDR2: LGHDT and YNNKEL (reference sequence).

This chain links TRBV28 with TRBJ2-6; D remains unclear. Germline CDR1 is MDHEN and CDR2 is SYDVKM. The V and J ends lost 3 bases and 0 bases respectively, with 6 bases between them. The CDR3 extends over 15 amino acids. CDR3 sequence: CASSFSGSGANVLTF. The CDR3 nucleotides read TGTGCCAGCAGTTTTTCGGGCTCTGGGGCCAACGTCCTGACTTTC.

This clone occurred once. The rearrangement links TRBV30 to TRBJ2-7; 9 bases are a match to TRBD1. V shed 1 base, J shed 3 bases, and the junction held 4 bases outside the gene matches. The CDR3 totals 14 residues. Germline V lookup: CDR1 GTSNPN, CDR2 SVGIG (reference sequence). In DNA, the CDR3 is TGTGCCTGGAGTGGCCGGGGACAGGGCTACGAGCAGTACTTC. Its translation is CAWSGRGQGYEQYF.

This clone has a handful of counts. The rearrangement uses TRBV10-3 and TRBJ1-3; no firm D call. Germline CDR1 is ENHRY and CDR2 is SYGVKD. V lost 7 bases and J 0 bases, leaving 10 bases between the germline ends. The CDR3 extends over 14 amino acids. The CDR3 nucleotides are TGTGCCATCAAGGCGGCCGGCTCTGGAAACACCATATATTTT. Encoded protein: CAIKAAGSGNTIYF.

This clone appeared a single time. This rearrangement joins TRBV27 to TRBJ2-5; possibly TRBD1 for D (6 bases). Looked up from germline, CDR1 is MNHEY and CDR2 is SMNVEV (reference sequence). The CDR3 consists of 17 residues. Trimming cost V 2 bases and J 1 base, with 17 bases left between them. CDR3 in DNA: TGTGCCAGCAGTTTAAGCGAGGAGAGGGACACCCAAGAGACCCAGTACTTC. Amino acid sequence: CASSLSEERDTQETQYF.

The V gene is TRBV28, the J gene TRBJ2-5; 9 bases line up with TRBD2. J lost 2 bases, V lost 5 bases, and 3 bases had no gene match. The CDR3 is 14 amino acids. Germline V gives CDR1 MDHEN, CDR2 SYDVKM. Written as DNA, the CDR3 is TGTGCCAGCAGTCCGAGCGGGAGGCAAGAGACCCAGTACTTC. It yields the protein CASSPSGRQETQYF.

The chain recombines TRBV30 with TRBJ1-3; possible D gene TRBD1, 5 bases. The CDR3 is 13 amino acids. Per germline, CDR1 GTSNPN and CDR2 SVGIG (reference sequence). Trimming removed 8 bases at V and 3 bases at J, with 14 bases between. CDR3 sequence: CAGQGIGGNTIYF. The CDR3 DNA is TGTGCCGGTCAGGGAATCGGTGGAAACACCATATATTTT.

On this clone itself: The junction departs from germline at one end; a sequencing error may be responsible. CDR3 region: CASSSSTRTGMLRFF. The CDR3 DNA sequence: TGTGCCAGCAGTTCATCTACTCGGACAGGGATGTTGAGATTCTTC. The chain recombines TRBV28 with TRBJ1-2; 8 bases line up with TRBD1. Germline CDR1 and CDR2: MDHEN and SYDVKM. The CDR3 has 15 residues.

The V gene is TRBV3-1 (or the pseudogene TRBV3-2), the J gene TRBJ1-1; 10 bases align to TRBD1. The CDR3 sequence is 17 residues long. V shed 4 bases, J shed 4 bases, and the junction held 12 bases outside the gene matches. The germline V gene has CDR1 LGHDT and CDR2 YNNKEL (reference sequence). DNA for the CDR3: TGTGCCAGCAGCCCCCGGGACAGGGGAGGTTGGGGCACTGAAGCTTTCTTT. Translated: CASSPRDRGGWGTEAFF.

V and J are TRBV5-1 and TRBJ2-7; TRBD2 matches at 7 bases. CDR3 length: 14 amino acids. V shed 4 bases and J 4 bases; nucleotides not matched to a gene: 8. Germline values: CDR1 SGHRS, CDR2 YFSETQ. CDR3 loop: CASSVERGGYEQYF. As DNA, the CDR3 is TGCGCCAGCAGCGTCGAGCGGGGTGGATACGAGCAGTACTTC.

The chain employs TRBV10-1 and TRBJ2-1; 9 bases are shared with TRBD2. This CDR3 is 15 amino acids long. CDR1 is WNHNN and CDR2 is SYGVQD in the germline V gene (reference sequence). J gave up 8 bases and V 2 bases, and 7 bases lay outside the gene matches. In DNA, the CDR3 is TGCGCCAGCAGTGAGGGGACTAGCAGCCTCTATGAGCAGTTCTTC. Translating it yields CASSEGTSSLYEQFF.

CDR3 in amino acids: CASSQQGIYGYTF. The CDR3 DNA reads as TGTGCCAGCTCGCAACAGGGAATCTATGGCTACACCTTC. The rearrangement links TRBV18 to TRBJ1-2; possibly TRBD1 for D (6 bases). CDR1 is KGHSH and CDR2 is LQKENI in the germline V gene. CDR3 size: 13 residues. Trimming removed 6 bases from V and 4 bases from J, with 12 bases in between.

V and J are TRBV19 and TRBJ2-7, with 7 nucleotides matching TRBD1. Germline CDR1 LNHDA, CDR2 SQIVND (reference sequence). Losses at the gene ends were 6 bases for V and 1 base for J; bases not matched to a gene: 6. The CDR3 runs to 14 residues. The CDR3, as DNA: TGTGCCAGTAGCCGCCGGGACAGATCCTACGAGCAGTACTTC. Protein: CASSRRDRSYEQYF.

The rearrangement joins TRBV20-1 to TRBJ2-7, with TRBD2 matching 8 bases. From germline, CDR1 is DFQATT and CDR2 SNEGSKA (reference sequence). V dropped 8 bases and J dropped 7; count of bases not matched to a gene: 7. This CDR3 region has 11 residues. The CDR3: CSRGGMGEQYF. The CDR3 bases are TGCAGTCGGGGGGGAATGGGTGAGCAGTACTTC.

This clone was seen just once. The gene calls are TRBV19 and TRBJ2-1; TRBD1 matches 9 bases. This CDR3 comprises 17 residues. V shed 5 bases, J shed 4 bases, and the junction held 12 bases outside the gene matches. Looked up from germline, CDR1 is LNHDA and CDR2 is SQIVND (reference sequence). CDR3: CASSLPNPGTGYNEQFF. In nucleotides, the CDR3 is TGTGCCAGTAGTCTTCCCAATCCCGGGACAGGGTACAATGAGCAGTTCTTC.

The J gene is TRBJ1-2, the V gene TRBV7-8; D is perhaps TRBD1 (5 bases). The V and J ends lost 2 bases and 4 bases respectively, with 11 bases between them. The germline V gene has CDR1 SGHVS and CDR2 FQNEAQ. There are 14 residues in the CDR3. CDR3: CASSLMQGAYGYTF. The DNA of the CDR3 is TGTGCCAGCAGCTTAATGCAGGGTGCCTATGGCTACACCTTC.

The chain links TRBV12-3 or TRBV12-4 to TRBJ2-7; 9 bases are shared with TRBD1. The V gene end was trimmed by 6 bases and the J gene end by 6 bases; junction bases not matched to a gene: 6. The CDR3 consists of 13 residues. The CDR3 bases are TGTGCCAGCAGCCGAACAGGGGGCGGCGAGCAGTACTTC. Residues: CASSRTGGGEQYF.

The gene calls are TRBV6-2 or TRBV6-3 and TRBJ1-1; 10 bases fit TRBD1. CDR3 length: 14 residues. Germline V gives CDR1 MNHEY, CDR2 SVGEGT. Trimming at V came to 4 bases and at J to 4 bases, leaving 3 bases not matched to a gene. CDR3 sequence reads: CASSSWDRGTEAFF. Here the CDR3 DNA reads TGTGCCAGCAGTTCCTGGGACAGGGGCACTGAAGCTTTCTTT.

The chain uses TRBV28 and TRBJ1-1, with D possibly matching TRBD1 (6 bases). Germline V gives CDR1 MDHEN, CDR2 SYDVKM. Trimming stripped 6 bases from V and 0 bases from J, with 11 bases between. This CDR3 comprises 14 residues. This CDR3 is CASRYAGVNTEAFF. The CDR3 DNA is TGTGCCAGCAGGTACGCAGGGGTGAACACTGAAGCTTTCTTT.